These 24 T cell receptor beta chains share one sample of origin, sequenced in a study of cytomegalovirus exposure and HLA in healthy donors. PCR employed 60 Vbeta and 13 Jbeta primers. Sequencing used immunoSEQ multiplex PCR; TCRdb keeps in-frame clones, though not all of them. This sample yields some 190,000 clones, of which over 70% are seen a single time; approximately 3% belongs to the top ten. Input material: PBMCs. All receptors come from a woman younger than 45 in good health and CMV-seropositive.

This clone was counted once. The V gene is TRBV7-9, the J gene TRBJ2-1, with TRBD1 matching 9 bases. Per the germline V gene, CDR1 is SEHNR and CDR2 is FQNEAQ (reference sequence). The CDR3 extends over 14 amino acids. Germline trimming cut 5 bases from V and 7 bases from J; bases unmatched to any gene: 6. The CDR3 DNA reads TGTGCCAGCAGCGCAAGGGACAGGGAGAATGAGCAGTTCTTC. This encodes CASSARDRENEQFF.

The rearrangement uses TRBV18 and TRBJ2-7, with 9 nucleotides matching TRBD1. Germline V gene data show CDR1 as KGHSH and CDR2 as LQKENI. This CDR3 region has 15 residues. With V trimmed by 4 bases and J by 3 bases, 7 bases remained unmatched. The CDR3 protein is CASSLLPGQGYEQYF. Written as DNA, the CDR3 is TGTGCCAGCTCACTTTTGCCGGGACAGGGCTACGAGCAGTACTTC.

In its sample, this clone was seen a few times. The chain has TRBV27 and TRBJ2-1; the match to TRBD2 covers 7 bases. The CDR3 extends over 16 amino acids. Germline trimming cut 6 bases from V and 6 bases from J; bases unmatched to any gene: 14. The germline V gene has CDR1 MNHEY and CDR2 SMNVEV (reference sequence). Here the CDR3 DNA reads TGTGCCAGCAGATTGTCTAGCGGAGCATACCCCAATGAGCAGTTCTTC. Amino acids: CASRLSSGAYPNEQFF.

The CDR3 nucleotides read TGCAGCGTTGAAGATAGGCGGGGAAAAACAGCTAACTATGGCTACACCTTC. Residues: CSVEDRRGKTANYGYTF. This rearrangement joins TRBV29-1 to TRBJ1-2; D not resolved. V lost 0 bases, J lost 0 bases, and 17 bases lay in between. From germline, CDR1 is SQVTM and CDR2 ANQGSEA. This CDR3 spans 17 amino acids.

The chain joins TRBV27 to TRBJ2-7; D is perhaps TRBD1 (6 bases). The V gene lost 3 bases and the J gene lost 2 bases, with 11 bases spanning the gap. CDR3 length: 14 residues. Germline CDR1 and CDR2: MNHEY and SMNVEV (reference sequence). CDR3 in amino acids: CASSFTTGPYEQYF. The CDR3 DNA is TGTGCCAGCAGTTTTACAACAGGGCCCTACGAGCAGTACTTC.

J is TRBJ2-2 and V is TRBV6-1; possibly TRBD2 for D (5 bases). Germline values: CDR1 MNHNS, CDR2 SASEGT. V shed 1 base and J shed 6 bases, with 15 bases lying between them. The CDR3 consists of 16 residues. The CDR3 sequence: CASSEGGRVDSGELFF. The CDR3 DNA reads TGTGCCAGCAGTGAAGGCGGCCGGGTGGACTCCGGGGAGCTGTTTTTT.

CDR3 coding DNA: TGTGCCAGCAGCTTCGGCAATCAGCCCCAGCATTTT. Amino acid sequence: CASSFGNQPQHF. The chain links TRBV5-6 to TRBJ1-5, with D unresolved. Trimming stripped 2 bases from V and 2 bases from J, with 2 bases between. The CDR3 length is 12 residues. Germline CDR1 reads SGHDT; CDR2 reads YYEEEE. Drawing the rest from reference TRBV5-6 and TRBJ1-5, the complete variable domain is DAGVTQSPTHLIKTRGQQVTLRCSPKSGHDTVSWYQQALGQGPQFIFQYYEEEERQRGNFPDRFSGHQFPNYSSELNVNALLLGDSALYLCASSFGNQPQHFGDGTRLSIL.

This clone was counted a few times. The chain is built from TRBV5-1 and TRBJ2-5, with TRBD1 matching 8 bases. This CDR3 comprises 16 residues. Germline V CDR1 and CDR2: SGHRS, YFSETQ. The V segment lost 3 bases and the J segment 3 bases; nucleotides outside the gene matches: 10. The CDR3 region is CASSWTKQGAKETQYF. The DNA of the CDR3 is TGCGCCAGCAGCTGGACTAAGCAGGGGGCCAAAGAGACCCAGTACTTC.

This sequence joins TRBV4-1 and TRBJ2-1, with 8 bases matching TRBD2. The CDR3 loop spans 16 amino acids. V lost 1 base, J lost 5 bases, and 7 bases stayed unmatched. Germline V gene data show CDR1 as MGHRA and CDR2 as YSYEKL. The CDR3 region is CASSQVSGSNHNEQFF. The CDR3 DNA sequence: TGCGCCAGCAGCCAAGTCAGCGGGAGTAACCACAATGAGCAGTTCTTC.

Here the CDR3 reads CASSLSGDEQYF. For the CDR3, the DNA is TGTGCCAGCAGCTTATCCGGGGACGAGCAGTACTTC. V and J are TRBV13 and TRBJ2-7; TRBD2 might be the D (5 bases). V lost 2 bases and J 5 bases, leaving 7 bases between the germline ends. The CDR3 is 12 amino acids. Germline V gene sequence: CDR1 PRHDT, CDR2 FYEKMQ (reference sequence).

This clone was recorded only once. The rearrangement uses TRBV6-6 and TRBJ2-2; 9 positions agree with TRBD2. Germline CDR1 is MNHNY and CDR2 is SVGAGI (reference sequence). CDR3 length equals 16 residues. V shed 4 bases and J 4 bases; nucleotides not matched to a gene: 7. Here the CDR3 DNA reads TGTGCCAGCAGTTCCCTAGCGGGACAGACCACCGGGGAGCTGTTTTTT. Translated, it gives CASSSLAGQTTGELFF.

The V and J genes are TRBV19 and TRBJ2-7; D may be TRBD2 (5 bases). The length of the CDR3 is 15 residues. From germline, CDR1 is LNHDA and CDR2 SQIVND (reference sequence). V lost 1 base and J lost 3, with 13 bases in between. The CDR3 sequence is CASSIGGLGVYEQYF. CDR3 DNA: TGTGCCAGTAGTATAGGAGGGCTAGGAGTCTACGAGCAGTACTTC.

This clone was counted once. The chain joins TRBV28 to TRBJ1-5; D perhaps matches TRBD1 (5 bases). This CDR3 has 15 amino acids. V lost 4 bases to trimming and J lost 2 bases, with 12 bases between them. Germline CDR1 reads MDHEN; CDR2 reads SYDVKM. This CDR3 is CASSYRGVGNQPQHF. The DNA of the CDR3 is TGTGCCAGCAGTTACCGGGGGGTGGGCAATCAGCCCCAGCATTTT.

A few counts support this clone. The chain employs TRBV6-5 and TRBJ1-1; D uncertain. Germline V gene data show CDR1 as MNHEY and CDR2 as SVGAGI. Trimming cost V 7 bases and J 1 base, with 7 bases left between them. The CDR3 is made up of 12 amino acids. The CDR3 DNA reads as TGTGCCAGCACAGGAAAGAACACTGAAGCTTTCTTT. Translation gives CASTGKNTEAFF.

This clone occurred a few times. The J gene is TRBJ2-5, the V gene TRBV6-5; 10 bases map to TRBD1. V was clipped by 6 bases and J by 5 bases; unmatched bases: 6. The V gene's germline CDR1 is MNHEY and CDR2 SVGAGI. The CDR3 covers 14 residues. The DNA for the CDR3 is TGTGCCAGCAGCCGACAGGGGGCAGATGAGACCCAGTACTTC. This sequence encodes CASSRQGADETQYF.

In its sample, this clone was seen a few times. The chain carries TRBV6-6 and TRBJ2-7; 9 positions agree with TRBD1. The V gene's germline CDR1 is MNHNY and CDR2 SVGAGI (reference sequence). This CDR3 has 14 residues. Trimming cost V 4 bases and J 3 bases; bases outside gene matches: 4. The CDR3 coding sequence is TGTGCCAGCAGTTTCCGGGACAGGGTCTACGAGCAGTACTTC. Its translation is CASSFRDRVYEQYF.

The chain recombines TRBV27 with TRBJ2-7; tentatively, D is TRBD1 (5 bases). Trimming removed 4 bases from V and 1 base from J, with 11 bases in between. Germline V gene lookup returns CDR1 MNHEY and CDR2 SMNVEV (reference sequence). The CDR3 has 14 residues. CDR3 nucleotides: TGTGCCAGCAGTTCCCTTGACAGATCCTACGAGCAGTACTTC. This sequence encodes CASSSLDRSYEQYF.

This clone was seen a few times. The chain couples TRBV19 to TRBJ2-1, with TRBD2 matching over 12 bases. Unmatched junction bases numbered 9, after V lost 6 bases and J lost 0 bases. Germline V gene sequence: CDR1 LNHDA, CDR2 SQIVND (reference sequence). The CDR3 is 18 residues long. DNA of the CDR3: TGTGCCAGTAGCCCAGGACTAGCGGGATTACTCTCCTACAATGAGCAGTTCTTC. Protein: CASSPGLAGLLSYNEQFF.

Only one count was recorded for this clone. The sample holds other DNA sequences that translate to the same CDR3. The V call is TRBV5-1, the J call TRBJ1-1; 9 bases fit TRBD1. The J segment lost 5 bases and the V segment lost 4 bases, leaving 6 bases of the junction unmatched. CDR3 length equals 14 residues. Germline V CDR1 and CDR2: SGHRS, YFSETQ. The CDR3, as DNA: TGCGCCAGCAGCCCGAGACAGGGGGGGACTGAAGCTTTCTTT. It codes for CASSPRQGGTEAFF.

The V gene is TRBV7-9, the J gene TRBJ2-1; D unclear. V was trimmed by 1 base and J by 6 bases, leaving 10 bases between them. Germline-derived CDR1 and CDR2 are SEHNR and FQNEAQ (reference sequence). The CDR3 is 14 residues long. The CDR3 reads CASSLEVTGNEQFF. The CDR3, as DNA: TGTGCCAGCAGCTTAGAAGTCACCGGCAATGAGCAGTTCTTC.

This rearrangement joins TRBV2 to TRBJ1-2; the match to TRBD1 covers 11 bases. Germline V gene data show CDR1 as SNHLY and CDR2 as FYNNEI. With 0 bases clipped from V and 7 bases from J, the junction kept 7 bases outside the gene matches. This CDR3 region has 16 residues. CDR3 coding DNA: TGTGCCAGCAGTGAAGCGCCTAGGACAGGGGGCAGTGGCTACACCTTC. Encoded protein: CASSEAPRTGGSGYTF.

This clone was detected only once. V gene TRBV28 combines with J gene TRBJ1-5, with 8 bases lining up with TRBD1. J gave up 4 bases and V 4 bases, and 12 bases lay outside the gene matches. Germline V lookup: CDR1 MDHEN, CDR2 SYDVKM. The CDR3 covers 17 residues. The CDR3 nucleotides read TGTGCCAGCAGTTCAGCCAGGACAGGGCCTACTAATCAGCCCCAGCATTTT. Translation gives CASSSARTGPTNQPQHF.

The J gene is TRBJ2-2, the V gene TRBV28; 8 bases align to TRBD1. V lost 6 bases and J lost 1; bases outside the gene matches: 19. Germline loops: CDR1 MDHEN, CDR2 SYDVKM. This CDR3 comprises 20 residues. The CDR3 DNA reads as TGTGCCAGCAGAGCCAACAGGGGGAGCTCCCTGGCACGGAACACCGGGGAGCTGTTTTTT. Protein product: CASRANRGSSLARNTGELFF.

The chain carries TRBV14 and TRBJ2-1; a possible D gene is TRBD2 (6 bases). CDR3 length equals 14 residues. CDR1 SGHDN and CDR2 FVKESK come from the germline V gene. The V end lost 4 bases, the J end lost 6 bases, and 13 bases lay between the germline ends. In DNA, the CDR3 is TGTGCCAGCAGCCCCCTGACTAGATTCAATGAGCAGTTCTTC. The encoded protein is CASSPLTRFNEQFF.